This entry features one T cell receptor beta chain sequence. What it binds is unknown. The source of the sample is a study of T cell responses to AZD1222 COVID-19 vaccine. Some clones are missing from TCRdb's copy, which holds only in-frame ones; the method was immunoSEQ multiplex PCR. The repertoire holds approximately 150,000 clones, with 80% to 90% as singletons. CDR3 length: 16 amino acids. Trimming took off 1 base at V and 0 bases at J, with 7 bases between the two ends. Germline CDR1 reads LNHDA; CDR2 reads SQIVND (reference sequence). Study-wide results and caveats: The donors showed a predominance of white British ancestry and of females, with possible underestimation of clonal diversity.

This clonotype originated in an adult in good health. The rearrangement joins TRBV19 to TRBJ1-6; D gene unclear. The material sequenced was peripheral blood, taken on day 0 of AZD1222 vaccination. The CDR3 DNA is TGTGCCAGTAGTATAGCCGGTAGCTCCTATAATTCACCCCTCCACTTT. Protein sequence: CASSIAGSSYNSPLHF.